Sequencing of this T cell receptor (beta chain) was carried out in a study of early stage breast cancer tumors. Study-wide findings and caveats: Most shared enriched TCRB sequences were commonly generated ones. Tumors had about 2.3-fold higher T cell density than normal breast.

The table came from immunoSEQ multiplex PCR; TCRdb's copy has only in-frame clones and leaves some out. The sample has about 9,900 clones; around 60% are singletons. Note on this clone: What it binds is unknown.

The germline V gene has CDR1 SQVTM and CDR2 ANQGSEA. The CDR3 sequence is 13 residues long. The V end was cut by 4 bases, the J end by 6 bases, with 14 bases between. Sequencing was performed on breast tumor tissue. The TCR comes from a person between 55 and 69 years old with breast cancer. This sequence joins TRBV29-1 and TRBJ2-3, with D possibly being TRBD1 (7 bases). The CDR3 here is CSVGGGGRDTQYF. The CDR3 DNA reads as TGCAGCGTTGGTGGAGGGGGCAGGGATACGCAGTATTTT.